These T cell receptor beta chains were read from a single sample in a study of persistence of HIV-infected CD4 T cells. These receptors have no identified antigens. Repertoires were generated with immunoSEQ multiplex PCR, while TCRdb's copy carries only in-frame clones and drops some. The sample holds fewer than 30,000 clones, around 80% seen once. Source: CD4+ T cells sorted from PBMCs after approximately 20-hour stimulation, taken from a patient who received antiretroviral therapy. All receptors come from an adult man with HIV who was CMV-seropositive. Both conserved end residues are part of each CDR3. A D gene is named only where the DNA matches it firmly. Size values are once, few and many counts, or a class for expanded clones, and some rows have none.

>TRBV7-9|TRBD1|.|TRBJ1-6
CASSLGQGYASPLHF
TGTGCCAGCAGCTTAGGACAGGGGTATGCTTCACCCCTCCACTTT
>TRBV7-3|.|few|TRBJ2-1
CASSTTQSSYNEQFF
TGTGCCAGCAGCACTACACAGAGCTCCTACAATGAGCAGTTCTTC
>TRBV2|TRBD1|once|TRBJ2-1
CASSAGQAPGNEQFF
TGTGCCAGCAGTGCGGGACAGGCCCCGGGCAATGAGCAGTTCTTC
>TRBV28|TRBD1|few|TRBJ1-2
CASSPPGTAYGYTF
TGTGCCAGCAGTCCCCCCGGGACAGCCTATGGCTACACCTTC
>TRBV20-1|.|.|TRBJ2-5
CSAGEETQYF
TGCAGTGCTGGGGAAGAGACCCAGTACTTC
>TRBV28|.|.|TRBJ2-7
CASSLQGVGEQYF
TGTGCCAGCAGTTTACAGGGAGTCGGGGAGCAGTACTTC
>TRBV5-1|TRBD1|.|TRBJ2-2
CASTVLTGVGELFF
TGCGCCAGCACGGTTTTGACAGGGGTCGGGGAGCTGTTTTTT
>TRBV2|TRBD1|.|TRBJ1-1
CASTITGVNTEAFF
TGTGCCAGCACGATTACAGGGGTGAACACTGAAGCTTTCTTT
>TRBV2|TRBD2|.|TRBJ2-3
CASSPSGGTTDTQYF
TGTGCCAGCAGTCCTAGCGGGGGAACCACAGATACGCAGTATTTT
>TRBV3-1/TRBV3-2|.|.|TRBJ2-2
CASGTVAGELFF
TGTGCCAGCGGGACCGTGGCCGGGGAGCTGTTTTTT
>TRBV9|.|.|TRBJ2-2
CASSVGGRTGAGELFF
TGTGCCAGCAGCGTTGGAGGGCGAACCGGGGCCGGGGAGCTGTTTTTT
>TRBV7-6|TRBD1|few|TRBJ1-5
CASSLTGGNQPQHF
TGTGCCAGCAGCTTAACAGGGGGCAATCAGCCCCAGCATTTT
>TRBV6-6|.|.|TRBJ1-5
CASKDSYSPQHF
TGTGCCAGCAAAGACAGCTATTCGCCCCAGCATTTT
>TRBV6-1|.|.|TRBJ1-5
CASSEARSNQPQHF
TGTGCCAGCAGTGAAGCCCGGAGCAATCAGCCCCAGCATTTT
>TRBV5-1|.|.|TRBJ2-4
CASSLDGVDKNIQYF
TGCGCCAGCAGCTTGGACGGGGTAGACAAAAACATTCAGTACTTC
>TRBV7-2|TRBD1|.|TRBJ1-1
CASSRGTGVNTEAFF
TGTGCCAGCAGCAGAGGGACAGGGGTGAACACTGAAGCTTTCTTT
>TRBV7-2|TRBD2|once|TRBJ2-3
CASSLSRTSSDTQYF
TGTGCCAGCAGCTTATCAAGGACTAGCTCAGATACGCAGTATTTT
>TRBV5-1|.|.|TRBJ1-4
CASSLTGFNEKLFF
TGCGCCAGCAGCTTGACAGGGTTTAATGAAAAACTGTTTTTT